These 20 T cell receptor beta chains originate from one sample sequenced in a study of cytotoxic CD8 clonotypes in ibrutinib-treated CLL. The repertoire was sequenced with immunoSEQ multiplex PCR; TCRdb's copy has only in-frame clones and lacks some. The sample shows tens of thousands of clones, 60% to 80% of them seen only once. Material: PBMCs, obtained after 24 months of ibrutinib treatment. All receptors come from a human donor with chronic lymphocytic leukemia.

This chain uses TRBV18 with TRBJ2-3; 7 bases match TRBD2. Trimming removed 3 bases from V and 1 base from J; junction bases left unmatched: 7. From germline, CDR1 is KGHSH and CDR2 LQKENI. The CDR3 extends over 16 amino acids. The CDR3 coding sequence is TGTGCCAGCTCACCGCGGGGGTTAGCGGGCACAGATACGCAGTATTTT. Its translation: CASSPRGLAGTDTQYF.

The CDR3 loop reads CASSDEAGTGVYEQYF. CDR3 DNA sequence: TGTGCCAGCAGTGACGAAGCCGGGACAGGGGTCTACGAGCAGTACTTC. The chain combines TRBV6-1 with TRBJ2-7; TRBD1 agrees at 10 bases. Trimming cost V 3 bases and J 3 bases; bases outside gene matches: 8. The CDR3 consists of 16 residues. The germline gives CDR1 MNHNS, CDR2 SASEGT.

The chain is built from TRBV7-2 and TRBJ2-1; 7 bases line up with TRBD2. The CDR3 length is 15 residues. The V and J ends lost 6 bases and 0 bases, in that order; junction bases with no gene match: 5. From germline, CDR1 is SGHTA and CDR2 FQGNSA. Here the CDR3 reads CASRLGGSSYNEQFF. The CDR3 DNA sequence: TGTGCCAGCAGACTCGGGGGGAGCTCCTACAATGAGCAGTTCTTC.

The rearrangement joins TRBV2 to TRBJ1-4; tentative D call: TRBD1 (6 bases). Germline lookup yields CDR1 SNHLY and CDR2 FYNNEI. Trimming shortened V by 2 bases and J by 0 bases, and 13 bases separated the two germline ends. The CDR3 is 17 residues long. CDR3 sequence (DNA): TGTGCCAGCAGTGAACAGGGGAACGTTGCAACTAATGAAAAACTGTTTTTT. Translation gives CASSEQGNVATNEKLFF.

The genes are TRBV5-1 and TRBJ2-7; D is uncertain. Looked up from germline, CDR1 is SGHRS and CDR2 is YFSETQ. The germline V and J ends were trimmed by 1 base and 0 bases, with 5 bases remaining between them. The CDR3 covers 13 residues. The CDR3 nucleotides are TGCGCCAGCAGCTTGCGGCTCTCCTACGAGCAGTACTTC. Encoded protein: CASSLRLSYEQYF. Looking up the rest from reference TRBV5-1 and TRBJ2-7 gives the full variable domain: KAGVTQTPRYLIKTRGQQVTLSCSPISGHRSVSWYQQTPGQGLQFLFEYFSETQRNKGNFPGRFSGRQFSNSRSEMNVSTLELGDSALYLCASSLRLSYEQYFGPGTRLTVT.

This clone turned up a few times. The chain has TRBV5-1 and TRBJ2-5, with 9 bases aligning to TRBD2. The germline V gene has CDR1 SGHRS and CDR2 YFSETQ. This CDR3 has 15 amino acids. V shed 1 base, J shed 4 bases, and the junction held 5 bases outside the gene matches. CDR3 sequence reads: CASSLSFSGGETQYF. The CDR3 coding sequence is TGCGCCAGCAGCTTGAGTTTTAGCGGGGGAGAGACCCAGTACTTC.

CDR3 loop: CASSLRDRTGELFF. Here the CDR3 DNA reads TGTGCCAGCAGCTTAAGGGATCGGACCGGGGAGCTGTTTTTT. The chain has TRBV7-3 and TRBJ2-2; D is unclear. The germline gives CDR1 SGHTA, CDR2 FQGTGA. This CDR3 comprises 14 residues. V lost 1 base and J 5 bases, leaving 8 bases between the germline ends.

The chain uses TRBV6-6 and TRBJ2-7, with 10 bases aligning to TRBD2. V was pared by 6 bases and J by 9 bases, with 11 bases of the junction left unmatched. CDR1 is MNHNY and CDR2 is SVGAGI in the germline V gene (reference sequence). The CDR3 loop spans 14 amino acids. This CDR3 reads CASRPSASGSVQYF. The CDR3 DNA reads TGTGCCAGCAGGCCGTCGGCTAGCGGGAGTGTGCAGTACTTC.

This rearrangement joins TRBV15 to TRBJ1-4, with D possibly matching TRBD1 (6 bases). V was pared by 5 bases and J by 8 bases, with 21 bases between. The V gene's germline CDR1 is LNHNV and CDR2 YYDKDF (reference sequence). The CDR3 spans 16 residues. The CDR3 DNA follows: TGTGCCACCAGCGGATCGCCGGGGGGCCTGTTAGAAAAACTGTTTTTT. This sequence encodes CATSGSPGGLLEKLFF.

The sample holds a few counts of this clone. This chain uses TRBV2 with TRBJ2-1; either TRBD1 or TRBD2 may supply D (5 bases each). V lost 6 bases and J lost 12, with 24 bases in between. The CDR3 contains 15 residues. Germline loops: CDR1 SNHLY, CDR2 FYNNEI. The chain's CDR3 is CASRPPGRQNIWQFF. In nucleotides, the CDR3 is TGTGCCAGCAGGCCTCCGGGACGGCAGAATATTTGGCAGTTCTTC.

V is TRBV6-1 and J is TRBJ1-1; 7 bases match TRBD1. The germline V gene encodes CDR1 MNHNS and CDR2 SASEGT. V lost 4 bases and J lost 4; bases outside the gene matches: 18. The length of the CDR3 is 18 residues. The CDR3, as DNA: TGTGCCAGCAGTGGTCCCCGCCGTCCCCTGACAGGGCGCACTGAAGCTTTCTTT. Translating gives CASSGPRRPLTGRTEAFF.

This clone has a handful of counts. The rearrangement uses TRBV7-3 and TRBJ2-2; D not resolved. Germline values: CDR1 SGHTA, CDR2 FQGTGA. The germline V and J ends were trimmed by 6 bases and 5 bases, with 7 bases remaining between them. The CDR3 runs to 12 residues. As DNA, the CDR3 is TGTGCCAGCAGTTACGATACCGGGGAGCTGTTTTTT. It translates to CASSYDTGELFF. The whole variable domain, filled in from reference TRBV7-3 and TRBJ2-2, reads GAGVSQTPSNKVTEKGKYVELRCDPISGHTALYWYRQSLGQGPEFLIYFQGTGAADDSGLPNDRFFAVRPEGSVSTLKIQRTERGDSAVYLCASSYDTGELFFGEGSRLTVL.

The rearrangement uses TRBV11-3 and TRBJ2-3; weak D call: TRBD1 (6 bases). The CDR3 length is 15 residues. The ends were cut back, 5 bases at V and 2 bases at J, with 14 bases in the middle. From germline, CDR1 is SGHNT and CDR2 YENEEA. In DNA form, the CDR3 reads TGTGCCAGCAGCCAAGGTGGGGGCCCCACAGATACGCAGTATTTT. Protein sequence: CASSQGGGPTDTQYF.

CDR3 sequence (DNA): TGTGCCAGCAGCGTAGTGCCTAGCGGGGGGCGGTACGAGCAGTACTTC. It specifies CASSVVPSGGRYEQYF. This sequence joins TRBV9 and TRBJ2-7, with 11 bases aligning to TRBD2. The J segment lost 4 bases and the V segment lost 0 bases, leaving 6 bases of the junction unmatched. This CDR3 has 16 amino acids. Germline CDR1 reads SGDLS; CDR2 reads YYNGEE.

This clone has just a few counts. The chain is built from TRBV7-2 and TRBJ2-3; D may correspond to TRBD1 or TRBD2 (7 bases each). Germline V CDR1 and CDR2: SGHTA, FQGNSA. The V end lost 3 bases, the J end lost 4 bases, and 14 bases lay between the germline ends. This CDR3 is 15 amino acids long. For the CDR3, the DNA is TGTGCCAGCAGCTTGCAGGGAGGGGGCCCAGATACGCAGTATTTT. Its translation is CASSLQGGGPDTQYF.

The J gene is TRBJ1-4, the V gene TRBV4-2; no definite D call. The V end was cut by 10 bases, the J end by 8 bases, with 20 bases between. There are 14 residues in the CDR3. Germline CDR1 LGHNA, CDR2 YNFKEQ. Here the CDR3 DNA reads TGTGCCACCGGCCTGGGCCCCGAAGGGGAAAAACTGTTTTTT. Protein product: CATGLGPEGEKLFF.

V and J are TRBV11-2 and TRBJ2-2, with D perhaps matching TRBD1 (5 bases). Germline CDR1 and CDR2: SGHAT and FQNNGV. With 5 bases removed from V and 0 bases from J, the gap between germline ends came to 7 bases. The CDR3 loop spans 14 amino acids. In DNA form, the CDR3 reads TGTGCCAGCAGCCGACAGACGAACACCGGGGAGCTGTTTTTT. This gives the protein CASSRQTNTGELFF.

The chain joins TRBV2 to TRBJ2-7; no reliable D call. The CDR3 spans 17 residues. The ends were cut back, 4 bases at V and 2 bases at J, with 21 bases in the middle. Germline V gene sequence: CDR1 SNHLY, CDR2 FYNNEI. This chain's CDR3 is CASSAVGPGPPPYEQYF. Here the CDR3 DNA reads TGTGCCAGCAGTGCGGTGGGCCCGGGTCCCCCCCCCTACGAGCAGTACTTC.

This clone was recorded many times. J is TRBJ1-1 and V is TRBV18; D gene unclear. V was pared by 3 bases and J by 0 bases, with 14 bases between. The CDR3 spans 16 residues. Germline V gives CDR1 KGHSH, CDR2 LQKENI. CDR3 residues: CASSPIQAALNTEAFF. The CDR3 DNA reads TGTGCCAGCTCACCTATTCAGGCGGCCTTGAACACTGAAGCTTTCTTT. Supplemented by reference TRBV18 and TRBJ1-1, the full variable domain reads NAGVMQNPRHLVRRRGQEARLRCSPMKGHSHVYWYRQLPEEGLKFMVYLQKENIIDESGMPKERFSAEFPKEGPSILRIQQVVRGDSAAYFCASSPIQAALNTEAFFGQGTRLTVV.

V usage is TRBV5-1 and J usage is TRBJ1-2; TRBD1 is a possible D gene (6 bases). The CDR3 totals 12 residues. V lost 0 bases and J 8 bases, leaving 8 bases between the germline ends. CDR1 SGHRS and CDR2 YFSETQ come from the germline V gene. This CDR3 reads CASSLDREGYTF. CDR3 in DNA: TGCGCCAGCAGCTTGGACAGGGAAGGCTACACCTTC.